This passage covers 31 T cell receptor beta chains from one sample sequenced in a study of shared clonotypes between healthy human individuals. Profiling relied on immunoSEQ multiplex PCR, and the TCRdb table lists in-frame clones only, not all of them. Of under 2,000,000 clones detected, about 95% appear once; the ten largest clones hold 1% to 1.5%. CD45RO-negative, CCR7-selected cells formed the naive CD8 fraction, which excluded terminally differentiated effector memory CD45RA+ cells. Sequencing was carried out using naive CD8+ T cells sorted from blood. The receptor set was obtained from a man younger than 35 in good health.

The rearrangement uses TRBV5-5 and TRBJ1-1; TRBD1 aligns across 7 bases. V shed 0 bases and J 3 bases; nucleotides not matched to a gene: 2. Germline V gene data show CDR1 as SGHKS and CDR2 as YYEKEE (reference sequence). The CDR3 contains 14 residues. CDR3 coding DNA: TGTGCCAGCAGCTTGGACAGGGGTTACACTGAAGCTTTCTTT. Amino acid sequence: CASSLDRGYTEAFF. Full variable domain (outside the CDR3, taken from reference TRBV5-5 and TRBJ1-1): DAGVTQSPTHLIKTRGQQVTLRCSPISGHKSVSWYQQVLGQGPQFIFQYYEKEERGRGNFPDRFSARQFPNYSSELNVNALLLGDSALYLCASSLDRGYTEAFFGQGTRLTVV.

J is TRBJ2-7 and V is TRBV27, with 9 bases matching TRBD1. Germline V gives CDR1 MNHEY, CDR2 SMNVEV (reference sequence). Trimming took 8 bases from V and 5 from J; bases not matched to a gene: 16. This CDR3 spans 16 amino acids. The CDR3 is CASSLVLPGQGNEQYF. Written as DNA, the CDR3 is TGTGCCAGCTCATTGGTCCTTCCGGGACAGGGAAACGAGCAGTACTTC.

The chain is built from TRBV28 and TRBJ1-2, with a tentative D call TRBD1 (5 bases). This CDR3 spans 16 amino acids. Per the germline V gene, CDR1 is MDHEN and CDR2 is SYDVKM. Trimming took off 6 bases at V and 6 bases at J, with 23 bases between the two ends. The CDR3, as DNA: TGTGCCAGCAGCTGGCTCCAGACAGAAGATATCCATGGCTACACCTTC. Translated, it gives CASSWLQTEDIHGYTF.

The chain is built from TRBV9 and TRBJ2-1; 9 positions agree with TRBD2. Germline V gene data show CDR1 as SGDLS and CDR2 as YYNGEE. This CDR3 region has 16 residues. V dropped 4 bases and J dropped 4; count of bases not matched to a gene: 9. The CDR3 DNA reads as TGTGCCAGCAGCCCTCAAGCGGGGGGACTATACAATGAGCAGTTCTTC. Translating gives CASSPQAGGLYNEQFF.

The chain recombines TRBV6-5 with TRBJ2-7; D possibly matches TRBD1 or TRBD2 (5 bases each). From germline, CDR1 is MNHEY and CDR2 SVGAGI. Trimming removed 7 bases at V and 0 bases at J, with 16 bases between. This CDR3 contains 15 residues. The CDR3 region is CASKPGLSSSYEQYF. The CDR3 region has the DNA TGTGCCAGCAAGCCGGGGCTTTCTAGCTCCTACGAGCAGTACTTC.

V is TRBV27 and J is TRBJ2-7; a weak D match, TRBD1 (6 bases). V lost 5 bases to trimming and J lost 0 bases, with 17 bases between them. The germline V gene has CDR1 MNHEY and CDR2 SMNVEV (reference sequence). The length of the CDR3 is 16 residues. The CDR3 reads CASSPGPGTSSYEQYF. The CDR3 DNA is TGTGCCAGCAGTCCCGGACCGGGGACAAGCTCCTACGAGCAGTACTTC.

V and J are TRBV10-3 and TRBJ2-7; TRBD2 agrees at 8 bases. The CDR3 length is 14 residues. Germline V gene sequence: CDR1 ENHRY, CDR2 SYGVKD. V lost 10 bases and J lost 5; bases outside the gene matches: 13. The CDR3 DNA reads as TGTGCCAACGGTTGGGGGGGACTAGGGGACGAGCAGTACTTC. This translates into CANGWGGLGDEQYF.

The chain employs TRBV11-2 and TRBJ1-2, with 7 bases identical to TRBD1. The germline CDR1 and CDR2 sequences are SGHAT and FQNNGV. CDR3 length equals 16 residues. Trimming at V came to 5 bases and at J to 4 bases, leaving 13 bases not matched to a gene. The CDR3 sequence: CASSDEQGPPGYGYTF. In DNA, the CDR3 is TGTGCCAGCAGCGACGAACAGGGGCCGCCGGGCTATGGCTACACCTTC.

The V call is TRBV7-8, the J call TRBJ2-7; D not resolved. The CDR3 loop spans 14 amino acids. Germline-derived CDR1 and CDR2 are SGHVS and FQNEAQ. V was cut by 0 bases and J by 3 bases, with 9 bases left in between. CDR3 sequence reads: CASSLAGLFYEQYF. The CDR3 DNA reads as TGTGCCAGCAGCTTAGCGGGCCTGTTCTACGAGCAGTACTTC.

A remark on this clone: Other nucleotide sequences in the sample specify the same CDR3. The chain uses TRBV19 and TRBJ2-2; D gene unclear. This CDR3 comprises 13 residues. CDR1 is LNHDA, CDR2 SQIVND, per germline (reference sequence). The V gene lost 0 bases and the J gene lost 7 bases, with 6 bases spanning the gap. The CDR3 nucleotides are TGTGCCAGTAGTATAGATTTGGGCGGGGAGCTGTTTTTT. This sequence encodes CASSIDLGGELFF. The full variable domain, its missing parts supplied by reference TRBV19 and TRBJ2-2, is DGGITQSPKYLFRKEGQNVTLSCEQNLNHDAMYWYRQDPGQGLRLIYYSQIVNDFQKGDIAEGYSVSREKKESFPLTVTSAQKNPTAFYLCASSIDLGGELFFGEGSRLTVL.

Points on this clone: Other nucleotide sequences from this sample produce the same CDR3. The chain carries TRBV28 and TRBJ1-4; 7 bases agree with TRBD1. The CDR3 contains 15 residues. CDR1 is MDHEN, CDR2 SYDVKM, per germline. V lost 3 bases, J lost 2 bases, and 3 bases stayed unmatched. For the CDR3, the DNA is TGTGCCAGCAGTTTTCAGGGGGAGACTAATGAAAAACTGTTTTTT. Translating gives CASSFQGETNEKLFF.

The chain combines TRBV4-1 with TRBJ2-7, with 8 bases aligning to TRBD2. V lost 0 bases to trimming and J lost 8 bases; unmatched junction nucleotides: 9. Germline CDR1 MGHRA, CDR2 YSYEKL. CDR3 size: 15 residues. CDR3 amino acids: CASSQDLVTSEKQYF. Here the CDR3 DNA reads TGCGCCAGCAGCCAAGATCTGGTGACTAGCGAGAAGCAGTACTTC.

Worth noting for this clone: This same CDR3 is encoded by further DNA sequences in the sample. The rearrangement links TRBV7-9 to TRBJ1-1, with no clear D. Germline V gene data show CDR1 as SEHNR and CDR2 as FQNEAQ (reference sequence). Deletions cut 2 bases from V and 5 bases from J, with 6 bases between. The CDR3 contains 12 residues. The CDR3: CASSLFPTEAFF. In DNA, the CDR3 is TGTGCCAGCAGCTTATTCCCAACTGAAGCTTTCTTT.

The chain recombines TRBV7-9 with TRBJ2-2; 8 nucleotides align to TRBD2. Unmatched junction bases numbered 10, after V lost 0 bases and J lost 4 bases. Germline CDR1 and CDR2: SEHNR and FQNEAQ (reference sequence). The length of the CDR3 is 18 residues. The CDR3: CASSLARGATGGTGELFF. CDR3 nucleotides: TGTGCCAGCAGCTTAGCGCGGGGGGCGACCGGGGGCACCGGGGAGCTGTTTTTT.

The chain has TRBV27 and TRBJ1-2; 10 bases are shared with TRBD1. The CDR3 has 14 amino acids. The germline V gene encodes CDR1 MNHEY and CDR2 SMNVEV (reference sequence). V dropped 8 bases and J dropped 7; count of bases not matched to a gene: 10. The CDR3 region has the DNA TGTGCCAGCGCACCGACAGGGGGCGCGGTTGGCTACACCTTC. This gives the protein CASAPTGGAVGYTF.

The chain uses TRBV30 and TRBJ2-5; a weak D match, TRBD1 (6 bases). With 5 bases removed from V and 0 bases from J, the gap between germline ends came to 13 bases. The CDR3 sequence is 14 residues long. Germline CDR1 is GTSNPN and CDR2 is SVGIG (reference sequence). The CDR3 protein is CAWEEQGYQETQYF. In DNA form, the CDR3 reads TGTGCCTGGGAAGAACAGGGCTACCAAGAGACCCAGTACTTC.

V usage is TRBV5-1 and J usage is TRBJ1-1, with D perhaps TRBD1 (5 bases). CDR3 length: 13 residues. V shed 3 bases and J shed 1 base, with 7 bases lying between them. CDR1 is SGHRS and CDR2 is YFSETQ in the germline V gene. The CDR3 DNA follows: TGCGCCAGCAGCTCGGACAAGAACACTGAAGCTTTCTTT. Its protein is CASSSDKNTEAFF. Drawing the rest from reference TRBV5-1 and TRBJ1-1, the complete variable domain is KAGVTQTPRYLIKTRGQQVTLSCSPISGHRSVSWYQQTPGQGLQFLFEYFSETQRNKGNFPGRFSGRQFSNSRSEMNVSTLELGDSALYLCASSSDKNTEAFFGQGTRLTVV.

The CDR3 DNA sequence: TGTGCCAGCAGCGCCTCAGATATTCCCAACGAGCAGTACTTC. Amino acids: CASSASDIPNEQYF. V and J are TRBV9 and TRBJ2-7; D is unresolved. The V end was cut by 3 bases, the J end by 5 bases, with 15 bases between. This CDR3 is built from 14 residues. CDR1 SGDLS and CDR2 YYNGEE come from the germline V gene.

CDR3 DNA: TGTGCCAGCAGCAAAGAAGTGAACCCCTACGAGCAGTACTTC. Translated, it gives CASSKEVNPYEQYF. The chain recombines TRBV9 with TRBJ2-7, with D unclear. This CDR3 is built from 14 residues. V dropped 4 bases and J dropped 2 bases, with 13 bases sitting between them. Germline V gene lookup returns CDR1 SGDLS and CDR2 YYNGEE.

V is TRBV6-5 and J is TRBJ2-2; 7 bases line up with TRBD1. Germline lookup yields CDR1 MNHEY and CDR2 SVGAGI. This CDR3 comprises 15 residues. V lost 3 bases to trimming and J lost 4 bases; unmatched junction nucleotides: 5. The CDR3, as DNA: TGTGCCAGCAGTTATACAGGGGAGTCCACCGGGGAGCTGTTTTTT. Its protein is CASSYTGESTGELFF.

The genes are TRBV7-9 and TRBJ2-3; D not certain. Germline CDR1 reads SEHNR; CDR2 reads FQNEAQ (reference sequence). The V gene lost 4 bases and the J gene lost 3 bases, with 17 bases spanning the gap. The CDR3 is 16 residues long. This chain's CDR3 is CASSSPAPEITDTQYF. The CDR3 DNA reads TGTGCCAGCAGCTCCCCGGCCCCGGAGATTACAGATACGCAGTATTTT.

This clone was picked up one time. This CDR3 reads CASSLAGWTDTQYF. CDR3 nucleotides: TGTGCCAGCAGCTTAGCGGGTTGGACAGATACGCAGTATTTT. V is TRBV7-8 and J is TRBJ2-3; no clear D gene. CDR1 SGHVS and CDR2 FQNEAQ come from the germline V gene. This CDR3 comprises 14 residues. V gave up 0 bases and J gave up 3 bases, with 7 bases separating them.

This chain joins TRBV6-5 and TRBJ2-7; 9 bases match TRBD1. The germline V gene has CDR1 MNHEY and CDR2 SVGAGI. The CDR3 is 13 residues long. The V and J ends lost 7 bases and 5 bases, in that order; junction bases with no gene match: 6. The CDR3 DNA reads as TGTGCCAGCAAAGGGACAGGGCGTGACGAGCAGTACTTC. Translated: CASKGTGRDEQYF.

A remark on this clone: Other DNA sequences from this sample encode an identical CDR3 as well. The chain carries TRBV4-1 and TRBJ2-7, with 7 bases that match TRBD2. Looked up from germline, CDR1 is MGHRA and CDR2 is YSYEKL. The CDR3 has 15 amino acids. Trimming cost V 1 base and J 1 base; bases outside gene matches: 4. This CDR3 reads CASSQGRGVSYEQYF. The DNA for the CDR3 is TGCGCCAGCAGCCAAGGTCGGGGGGTTTCCTACGAGCAGTACTTC.

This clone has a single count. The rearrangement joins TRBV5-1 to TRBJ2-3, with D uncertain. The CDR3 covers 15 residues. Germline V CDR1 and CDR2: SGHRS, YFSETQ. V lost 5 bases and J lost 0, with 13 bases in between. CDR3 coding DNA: TGCGCCAGCAGACCTCGACTGACTAGCACAGATACGCAGTATTTT. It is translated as CASRPRLTSTDTQYF.

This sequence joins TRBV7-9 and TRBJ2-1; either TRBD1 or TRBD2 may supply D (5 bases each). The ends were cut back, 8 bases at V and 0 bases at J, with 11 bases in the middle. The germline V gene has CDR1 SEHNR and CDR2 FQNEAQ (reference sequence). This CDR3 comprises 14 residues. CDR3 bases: TGTGCCAGCCGGGACGGTAGCTCCTACAATGAGCAGTTCTTC. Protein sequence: CASRDGSSYNEQFF. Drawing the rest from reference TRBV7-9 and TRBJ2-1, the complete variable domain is DTGVSQNPRHKITKRGQNVTFRCDPISEHNRLYWYRQTLGQGPEFLTYFQNEAQLEKSRLLSDRFSAERPKGSFSTLEIQRTEQGDSAMYLCASRDGSSYNEQFFGPGTRLTVL.

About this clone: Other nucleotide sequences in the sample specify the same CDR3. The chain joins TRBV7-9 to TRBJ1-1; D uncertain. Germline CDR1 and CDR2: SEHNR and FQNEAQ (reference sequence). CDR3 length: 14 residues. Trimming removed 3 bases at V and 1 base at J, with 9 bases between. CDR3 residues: CASSLTWGNTEAFF. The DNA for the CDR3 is TGTGCCAGCAGCTTGACTTGGGGGAACACTGAAGCTTTCTTT.

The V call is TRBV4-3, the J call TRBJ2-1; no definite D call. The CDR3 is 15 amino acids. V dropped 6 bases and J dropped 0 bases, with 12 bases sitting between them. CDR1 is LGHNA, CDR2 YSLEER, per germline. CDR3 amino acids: CASRAAKHSYNEQFF. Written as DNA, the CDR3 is TGCGCCAGCAGGGCAGCTAAACACTCCTACAATGAGCAGTTCTTC.

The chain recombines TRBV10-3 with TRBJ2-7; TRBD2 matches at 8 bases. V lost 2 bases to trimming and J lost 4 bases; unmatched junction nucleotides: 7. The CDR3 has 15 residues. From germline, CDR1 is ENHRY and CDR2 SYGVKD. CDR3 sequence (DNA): TGTGCCATCAGTGAGGGGACTAGAGACTTTTACGAGCAGTACTTC. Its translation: CAISEGTRDFYEQYF.

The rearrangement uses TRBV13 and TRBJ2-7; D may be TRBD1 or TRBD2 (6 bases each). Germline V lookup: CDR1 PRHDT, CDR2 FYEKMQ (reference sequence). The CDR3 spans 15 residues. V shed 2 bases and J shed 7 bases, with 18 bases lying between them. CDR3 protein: CASSLLTRGEGEQYF. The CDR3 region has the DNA TGTGCCAGCAGCTTACTAACAAGGGGGGAAGGGGAGCAGTACTTC. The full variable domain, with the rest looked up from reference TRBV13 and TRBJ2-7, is AAGVIQSPRHLIKEKRETATLKCYPIPRHDTVYWYQQGPGQDPQFLISFYEKMQSDKGSIPDRFSAQQFSDYHSELNMSSLELGDSALYFCASSLLTRGEGEQYFGPGTRLTVT.

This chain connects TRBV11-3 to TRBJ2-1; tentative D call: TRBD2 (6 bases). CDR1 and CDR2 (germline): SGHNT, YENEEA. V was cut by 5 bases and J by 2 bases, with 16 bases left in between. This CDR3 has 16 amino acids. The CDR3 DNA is TGTGCCAGCAGCCCTCGCGGGCTAGCGACCTACAATGAGCAGTTCTTC. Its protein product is CASSPRGLATYNEQFF.